These 14 T cell receptor beta chains originate from one sample sequenced in a study of cytomegalovirus exposure and HLA in healthy donors (dated 2017 in TCRdb). Receptor libraries were prepared by the immunoSEQ multiplex PCR assay. For the multiplex PCR, a mixture combining 60 forward primers for TCR Vbeta segments and 13 reverse primers for TCR Jbeta segments was used. TCRdb took this table from immuneACCESS and kept in-frame rearrangements with V and J called. Such tables lack part of the clones; where checked against another copy, unresolved V genes explain under half of the gap, and the rest is unexplained. The sample table shows 120,000 or so clones, and more than 9% are seen once. The top ten clones comprise 4% to 5% of the sample. Sequencing input: PBMCs. These receptors were taken from a young woman in good health and CMV-seropositive.

This clone was detected a few times. V usage is TRBV18 and J usage is TRBJ1-4; D might be TRBD1 (5 bases). Trimming stripped 2 bases from V and 2 bases from J, with 12 bases between. CDR1 KGHSH and CDR2 LQKENI come from the germline V gene. There are 16 residues in the CDR3. The CDR3 DNA reads TGTGCCAGCTCACCATCGGCGGGGGGGACTAATGAAAAACTGTTTTTT. Translation gives CASSPSAGGTNEKLFF.

The chain combines TRBV19 with TRBJ1-5; TRBD1 matches at 10 bases. CDR1 and CDR2 (germline): LNHDA, SQIVND (reference sequence). The CDR3 has 14 residues. J lost 8 bases, V lost 1 base, and 2 bases had no gene match. The CDR3 coding sequence is TGTGCCAGTAGTATAGGGACAGGGGGGGAGCCCCAGCATTTT. Translation gives CASSIGTGGEPQHF. Using reference TRBV19 and TRBJ1-5 for the parts outside the CDR3, the full variable domain is DGGITQSPKYLFRKEGQNVTLSCEQNLNHDAMYWYRQDPGQGLRLIYYSQIVNDFQKGDIAEGYSVSREKKESFPLTVTSAQKNPTAFYLCASSIGTGGEPQHFGDGTRLSIL.

This chain connects TRBV25-1 to TRBJ1-1; D is unresolved. The CDR3 has 12 amino acids. Germline assignment: CDR1 MGHDK and CDR2 SYGVNS. Trimming left V 5 bases short and J 1 base short, with 5 bases between. The CDR3 loop is CASSLSNTEAFF. The CDR3 bases are TGTGCCAGCAGTCTTTCGAACACTGAAGCTTTCTTT.

This clone was counted a few times. The rearrangement uses TRBV2 and TRBJ1-5; D gene uncertain. Germline V CDR1 and CDR2: SNHLY, FYNNEI. CDR3 length equals 14 residues. V gave up 0 bases and J gave up 6 bases, with 9 bases separating them. The CDR3 spells CASSEAGLFQPQHF. CDR3 coding DNA: TGTGCCAGCAGTGAAGCAGGACTATTTCAGCCCCAGCATTTT. Filled out from reference TRBV2 and TRBJ1-5, the complete variable domain reads EPEVTQTPSHQVTQMGQEVILRCVPISNHLYFYWYRQILGQKVEFLVSFYNNEISEKSEIFDDQFSVERPDGSNFTLKIRSTKLEDSAMYFCASSEAGLFQPQHFGDGTRLSIL.

This clone was detected a few times. The chain combines TRBV11-3 with TRBJ2-7, with 9 bases fitting TRBD2. The germline gives CDR1 SGHNT, CDR2 YENEEA. The CDR3 is made up of 18 amino acids. Trimming removed 5 bases from V and 1 base from J; junction bases left unmatched: 15. CDR3 sequence reads: CASSALGVAGASSYEQYF. Here the CDR3 DNA reads TGTGCCAGCAGCGCCCTTGGGGTAGCGGGAGCGTCTTCCTACGAGCAGTACTTC. Variable domain in full (rest from reference TRBV11-3 and TRBJ2-7): EAGVVQSPRYKIIEKKQPVAFWCNPISGHNTLYWYLQNLGQGPELLIRYENEEAVDDSQLPKDRFSAERLKGVDSTLKIQPAELGDSAVYLCASSALGVAGASSYEQYFGPGTRLTVT.

V usage is TRBV11-2 and J usage is TRBJ2-7, with TRBD2 identical over 8 bases. This CDR3 comprises 15 residues. Germline V CDR1 and CDR2: SGHAT, FQNNGV. V shed 2 bases and J 2 bases; nucleotides not matched to a gene: 5. The CDR3 DNA reads TGTGCCAGCAGCTTATCCGGGGGGGCAACCTACGAGCAGTACTTC. It encodes CASSLSGGATYEQYF.

In this sample, this clone turned up a few times. The rearrangement joins TRBV30 to TRBJ2-2; tentatively, D is TRBD2 (6 bases). The V and J ends lost 1 base and 6 bases respectively, with 6 bases between them. The CDR3 runs to 12 residues. Germline values: CDR1 GTSNPN, CDR2 SVGIG (reference sequence). In DNA form, the CDR3 reads TGTGCCTGGAGTGGGAGGGCCGGGGAGCTGTTTTTT. It specifies CAWSGRAGELFF.

This chain uses TRBV6-6 with TRBJ1-1, with D uncertain. The germline V and J ends were trimmed by 6 bases and 0 bases, with 11 bases remaining between them. Germline V gene lookup returns CDR1 MNHNY and CDR2 SVGAGI (reference sequence). This CDR3 is 14 amino acids long. CDR3 protein: CASSQRRVNTEAFF. CDR3 coding DNA: TGTGCCAGCAGCCAGCGGAGGGTGAACACTGAAGCTTTCTTT.

Only a few counts were recorded for this clone. J is TRBJ1-3 and V is TRBV18; D gene unclear. This CDR3 has 15 amino acids. Between the trimmed V and J ends, which lost 2 bases and 0 bases, there was a span of 8 bases. CDR1 is KGHSH and CDR2 is LQKENI in the germline V gene. The CDR3 bases are TGTGCCAGCTCACCATTACCAGACTCTGGAAACACCATATATTTT. It codes for CASSPLPDSGNTIYF.

The V gene is TRBV18, the J gene TRBJ2-1, with 12 bases identical to TRBD2. V shed 3 bases and J 8 bases; nucleotides not matched to a gene: 8. The length of the CDR3 is 16 residues. Germline values: CDR1 KGHSH, CDR2 LQKENI. The CDR3 is CASSPLTSGSIHEQFF. CDR3 nucleotides: TGTGCCAGCTCACCCTTGACTAGCGGGAGTATCCATGAGCAGTTCTTC.

The table lists this clone with a few counts. This chain connects TRBV19 to TRBJ1-5, with 11 bases identical to TRBD1. The CDR3 extends over 19 amino acids. Germline CDR1 is LNHDA and CDR2 is SQIVND (reference sequence). J lost 0 bases, V lost 5 bases, and 12 bases had no gene match. CDR3 amino acids: CASSSPGQGGISSNQPQHF. CDR3 DNA sequence: TGTGCCAGTAGTTCGCCGGGACAGGGGGGGATTAGTAGCAATCAGCCCCAGCATTTT.

This clone was found once. V and J are TRBV19 and TRBJ2-5; D might be TRBD2 (5 bases). Germline loops: CDR1 LNHDA, CDR2 SQIVND (reference sequence). CDR3 length: 13 amino acids. Trimming removed 5 bases from V and 2 bases from J, with 9 bases in between. The CDR3 region has the DNA TGTGCCAGTAGTGAGCAGCGGCAAGAGACCCAGTACTTC. This codes for CASSEQRQETQYF.

This sequence joins TRBV18 and TRBJ1-1; 10 nucleotides align to TRBD1. V lost 6 bases and J lost 6; bases outside the gene matches: 10. This CDR3 spans 15 amino acids. Germline V gives CDR1 KGHSH, CDR2 LQKENI. The CDR3 loop is CASSPGADRGPEAFF. The CDR3, as DNA: TGTGCCAGCTCCCCGGGGGCTGACAGGGGGCCTGAAGCTTTCTTT.

The V call is TRBV4-1, the J call TRBJ1-2; 9 bases are a match to TRBD1. The CDR3 has 16 residues. With V trimmed by 4 bases and J by 5 bases, 11 bases remained unmatched. Germline V gives CDR1 MGHRA, CDR2 YSYEKL. CDR3 region: CASSRGPDRGNYGYTF. CDR3 coding DNA: TGCGCCAGCAGCCGCGGACCGGACAGGGGCAATTATGGCTACACCTTC.